Following are 16 T cell receptor beta chains from one sample sequenced in a study of CD8+ T cells in alopecia areata. Investigators isolated RNA and reverse transcribed it into cDNA to act as the sequencing template. Sequenced by immunoSEQ multiplex PCR; TCRdb stores in-frame clones only, minus some. The data contain under 150,000 clones, 56% of them singletons. As for treatment: oral pan-JAK inhibitor, 5-10 mg twice daily. Specimen: CD4+ T cells sorted from blood, collected at week 24, from a patient treated with tofacitinib. The receptors originated from a human donor with alopecia areata.

The chain combines TRBV18 with TRBJ1-1; maybe TRBD1 (5 bases). CDR3 length: 13 residues. CDR1 is KGHSH, CDR2 LQKENI, per germline. V lost 1 base and J 5 bases, leaving 8 bases between the germline ends. The CDR3 region has the DNA TGTGCCAGCTCACCACAGGGGAGAACTGAAGCTTTCTTT. It codes for CASSPQGRTEAFF.

This clone was found a few times. The J gene is TRBJ2-7, the V gene TRBV29-1; D may be TRBD1 or TRBD2 (5 bases each). Germline assignment: CDR1 SQVTM and CDR2 ANQGSEA. CDR3 size: 11 residues. The ends were cut back, 7 bases at V and 4 bases at J, with 11 bases in the middle. CDR3 bases: TGCAGCGGTTCAGAGGGGTACGAGCAGTACTTC. The encoded protein is CSGSEGYEQYF.

The chain is built from TRBV29-1 and TRBJ2-2; D tentatively reads TRBD1 or TRBD2 (5 bases each). The V gene's germline CDR1 is SQVTM and CDR2 ANQGSEA. This CDR3 has 13 amino acids. V was trimmed by 7 bases and J by 4 bases, leaving 13 bases between them. The CDR3 DNA follows: TGCAGCGCCGGGGCACCTTCCACCGGGGAGCTGTTTTTT. Translated, it gives CSAGAPSTGELFF.

This clone was counted a few times. The chain recombines TRBV11-1 with TRBJ2-7; no firm D call. Germline V gives CDR1 SGHAT, CDR2 FQDESV (reference sequence). V was trimmed by 1 base and J by 2 bases, leaving 6 bases between them. The CDR3 runs to 13 residues. The CDR3 spells CASSLVGAYEQYF. The CDR3 bases are TGTGCCAGCAGCTTAGTTGGGGCCTACGAGCAGTACTTC.

This chain links TRBV6-5 with TRBJ1-3; no firm D call. Germline CDR1 MNHEY, CDR2 SVGAGI. The V end lost 6 bases, the J end lost 1 base, and 4 bases lay between the germline ends. This CDR3 contains 12 residues. CDR3: CASRGSGNTIYF. The CDR3 coding sequence is TGTGCCAGCAGGGGTTCTGGAAACACCATATATTTT.

The chain combines TRBV15 with TRBJ2-2, with D possibly matching TRBD1 (6 bases). From germline, CDR1 is LNHNV and CDR2 YYDKDF (reference sequence). Trimming took 9 bases from V and 0 from J, leaving 14 bases between them. The CDR3 is made up of 15 amino acids. The CDR3 coding sequence is TGTGCCACTAACAGGGACCCTGCGAACACCGGGGAGCTGTTTTTT. Translated: CATNRDPANTGELFF.

This clone was found a few times. The rearrangement links TRBV15 to TRBJ1-5; no reliable D call. Trimming cost V 0 bases and J 2 bases, with 8 bases left between them. Germline lookup yields CDR1 LNHNV and CDR2 YYDKDF (reference sequence). The CDR3 spans 15 residues. The CDR3 spells CATSRDPGGNQPQHF. In nucleotides, the CDR3 is TGTGCCACCAGCAGAGACCCAGGAGGCAATCAGCCCCAGCATTTT.

The chain uses TRBV7-3 and TRBJ2-3; weak D call: TRBD2 (6 bases). CDR3 length: 15 amino acids. The ends were cut back, 3 bases at V and 3 bases at J, with 13 bases in the middle. Germline-derived CDR1 and CDR2 are SGHTA and FQGTGA. CDR3 in DNA: TGTGCCAGCAGCTTTAGAGCGGGTTCTACAGATACGCAGTATTTT. It is translated as CASSFRAGSTDTQYF.

The sample holds a few counts of this clone. The chain uses TRBV29-1 and TRBJ1-4; no reliable D call. Deletions cut 8 bases from V and 5 bases from J, with 12 bases between. The CDR3 is 12 residues long. Germline V CDR1 and CDR2: SQVTM, ANQGSEA. Here the CDR3 DNA reads TGCAGCTTTGCGGACGGGAATGAAAAACTGTTTTTT. Translating it yields CSFADGNEKLFF.

The V gene is TRBV18, the J gene TRBJ1-1, with 7 bases identical to TRBD1. The CDR3 covers 12 residues. Germline V lookup: CDR1 KGHSH, CDR2 LQKENI. Germline trimming cut 3 bases from V and 9 bases from J; bases unmatched to any gene: 4. The DNA for the CDR3 is TGTGCCAGCTCACCCGACAGGGCCCAAGCTTTCTTT. As protein: CASSPDRAQAFF.

The CDR3 loop reads CASSQGTSQETQYF. Written as DNA, the CDR3 is TGCGCCAGCAGCCAAGGGACTTCCCAAGAGACCCAGTACTTC. The rearrangement uses TRBV4-1 and TRBJ2-5; tentatively, D is TRBD2 (5 bases). Trimming shortened V by 1 base and J by 1 base, and 7 bases separated the two germline ends. The CDR3 covers 14 residues. Germline values: CDR1 MGHRA, CDR2 YSYEKL.

The J gene is TRBJ1-1, the V gene TRBV7-2; 8 positions match TRBD1. Per germline, CDR1 SGHTA and CDR2 FQGNSA. The CDR3 length is 15 residues. Trimming at V came to 5 bases and at J to 0 bases, leaving 5 bases not matched to a gene. CDR3 region: CASSPGQGLNTEAFF. CDR3 DNA sequence: TGTGCCAGCAGCCCAGGACAGGGTTTGAACACTGAAGCTTTCTTT.

The chain links TRBV5-1 to TRBJ2-5, with D possibly being TRBD1 (5 bases). This CDR3 has 11 residues. The V and J ends lost 5 bases and 4 bases respectively, with 6 bases between them. CDR1 and CDR2 from the germline V gene are SGHRS and YFSETQ. The CDR3 reads CASRDTETQYF. In DNA form, the CDR3 reads TGCGCCAGCAGGGACACAGAGACCCAGTACTTC. Supplemented by reference TRBV5-1 and TRBJ2-5, the full variable domain reads KAGVTQTPRYLIKTRGQQVTLSCSPISGHRSVSWYQQTPGQGLQFLFEYFSETQRNKGNFPGRFSGRQFSNSRSEMNVSTLELGDSALYLCASRDTETQYFGPGTRLLVL.

The genes are TRBV4-2 and TRBJ2-1, with TRBD2 matching over 12 bases. The length of the CDR3 is 17 residues. Germline lookup yields CDR1 LGHNA and CDR2 YNFKEQ. V dropped 0 bases and J dropped 6; count of bases not matched to a gene: 6. The CDR3 DNA reads TGTGCCAGCAGCCAAGACACCGCGACTAGCGGGGGCAATGAGCAGTTCTTC. This translates into CASSQDTATSGGNEQFF.

V gene TRBV23-1 combines with J gene TRBJ2-1, with 10 bases lining up with TRBD2. TRBV23-1 falls under the ORF class, with uncertain function. The J segment lost 3 bases and the V segment lost 4 bases, leaving 0 bases of the junction unmatched. This CDR3 region has 14 residues. The DNA for the CDR3 is TGCGCCAGCAGTCTAGCGGGGGGCTACAATGAGCAGTTCTTC. Amino acids: CASSLAGGYNEQFF.

The chain employs TRBV6-5 and TRBJ1-5; D gene unclear. Germline V gene lookup returns CDR1 MNHEY and CDR2 SVGAGI. Trimming removed 0 bases from V and 5 bases from J, with 5 bases in between. The length of the CDR3 is 13 residues. Here the CDR3 reads CASSYSTDQPQHF. DNA of the CDR3: TGTGCCAGCAGTTACTCGACGGATCAGCCCCAGCATTTT.